This T cell receptor beta chain appears in the sequencing data of a study of CD8+CD57+ T cells in acquired aplastic anemia. This CDR3 is built from 15 residues. Per germline, CDR1 SGHTA and CDR2 FQGTGA. Profiling that covered TCR beta VDJ and CDR3 relied on genomic DNA as its template. TCRdb re-derived calls from the reads in MiXCR, one entry per CDR3 protein. The sample includes hundreds of thousands of distinct CDR3 sequences, 65% to 80% of them seen just once. A remark on this clonotype: Germline and junction disagree at one end, which may indicate a read error.

The sequenced material came from sorted CD4+, CD8+, or CD8+CD57+ T cells (not recorded which) from PBMCs. This sequence originates from a human donor in good health, serving as a control. The chain is built from TRBV7-3 and TRBJ1-2; 8 nucleotides align to TRBD1. The CDR3 DNA sequence: TGTGCCAGCAGCTTGGACGGACAGGGTGACTATGACTACACCTTC. Its translation: CASSLDGQGDYDYTF.